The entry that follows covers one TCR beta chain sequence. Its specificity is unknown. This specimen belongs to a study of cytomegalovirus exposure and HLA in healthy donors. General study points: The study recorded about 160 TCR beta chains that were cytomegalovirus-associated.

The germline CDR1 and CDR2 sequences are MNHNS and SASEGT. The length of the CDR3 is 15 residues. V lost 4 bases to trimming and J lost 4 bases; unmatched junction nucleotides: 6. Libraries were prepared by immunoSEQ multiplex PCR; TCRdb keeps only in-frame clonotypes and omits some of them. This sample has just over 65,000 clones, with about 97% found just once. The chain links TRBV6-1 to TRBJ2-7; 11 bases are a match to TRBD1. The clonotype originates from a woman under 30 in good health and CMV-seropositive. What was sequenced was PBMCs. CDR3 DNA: TGTGCCAGCAGTGTAACCGGGACAGGGGGTTACGAGCAGTACTTC. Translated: CASSVTGTGGYEQYF.